This T cell receptor (beta chain) was sequenced during a study of CD8 T cells in ankylosing spondylitis. This clonotype was counted a few times. TCRdb fed the 5' RACE reads into MiXCR, producing one record per CDR3 protein. The table lists some 250,000 distinct CDR3 sequences, roughly 10% of them singletons. The source material was blood, either unsorted or a sorted T cell fraction (not recorded which). This TCR derives from a male donor with ankylosing spondylitis or in good health (not recorded which).

The DNA for the CDR3 is TGTGCCAGCAGCCAAGGATGGCAAGAGACCCAGTACTTC. It encodes CASSQGWQETQYF. The chain carries TRBV3-1 and TRBJ2-5; D remains unclear. V lost 1 base and J lost 2, with 5 bases in between. The germline CDR1 and CDR2 sequences are LGHDT and YNNKEL (reference sequence). The CDR3 spans 13 residues.